Shown below are 29 T cell receptor beta chains from a single sample sequenced in a study of human T cells and chemical hapten exposure. In TCRdb, the RACE reads were re-called with MiXCR into one record per CDR3 protein. The sample contains 85,000 to 130,000 distinct CDR3 sequences, 12% of which appear only once. As for time point: pre-sensitization, week 0. Documented treatment: therapeutic diphenylcyclopropenone sensitization with weekly scalp DPC. This material consisted of whole blood, taken in connection with sensitization to the hapten diphenylcyclopropenone (DPC). The receptors come from a woman between 50 and 59 years old with alopecia areata. Some clones in this sample may be carry-over from other donors' samples.

In this sample, this clonotype turned up a few times. The chain recombines TRBV10-1 with TRBJ2-1; 10 nucleotides line up with TRBD2. After removal of 5 bases from V and 8 bases from J, the junction contained 3 bases not matched to a gene. The CDR3 contains 13 residues. Germline V lookup: CDR1 WNHNN, CDR2 SYGVQD (reference sequence). The CDR3, as DNA: TGCGCCAGCAGTAGCGGGGGGGAGTATGAGCAGTTCTTC. This translates into CASSSGGEYEQFF.

This clonotype was detected ten times or more. The rearrangement joins TRBV19 to TRBJ1-1, with a tentative D call TRBD1 (6 bases). Trimming left V 3 bases short and J 0 bases short, with 11 bases between. This CDR3 contains 15 residues. Germline CDR1 is LNHDA and CDR2 is SQIVND (reference sequence). The CDR3 spells CASSIFQGMNTEAFF. DNA of the CDR3: TGTGCCAGTAGTATCTTCCAGGGGATGAACACTGAAGCTTTCTTT.

In its sample, this clonotype was seen many times. The rearrangement joins TRBV11-2 to TRBJ2-7, with 7 bases identical to TRBD2. Germline V gene data show CDR1 as SGHAT and CDR2 as FQNNGV. The CDR3 has 12 residues. V lost 4 bases and J lost 4; bases outside the gene matches: 1. CDR3 protein: CASSYGGYEQYF. CDR3 nucleotide sequence: TGTGCCAGCAGCTACGGGGGGTACGAGCAGTACTTC. The complete variable domain, with remaining parts taken from reference TRBV11-2 and TRBJ2-7, reads EAGVAQSPRYKIIEKRQSVAFWCNPISGHATLYWYQQILGQGPKLLIQFQNNGVVDDSQLPKDRFSAERLKGVDSTLKIQPAKLEDSAVYLCASSYGGYEQYFGPGTRLTVT.

The chain couples TRBV28 to TRBJ1-2, with 7 positions matching TRBD1. CDR3 length: 15 residues. J was trimmed by 7 bases and V by 5 bases; bases with no gene match: 13. CDR1 is MDHEN and CDR2 is SYDVKM in the germline V gene. CDR3 bases: TGTGCCAGCAGTCCTCGACAGGGATCCCCCATTGGCTACACCTTC. The encoded protein is CASSPRQGSPIGYTF.

The rearrangement uses TRBV5-1 and TRBJ1-1; D unclear. The germline V gene encodes CDR1 SGHRS and CDR2 YFSETQ. V shed 1 base and J shed 8 bases, with 12 bases lying between them. The CDR3 is 13 amino acids. The CDR3 sequence: CASSLSTAQEAFF. The CDR3 coding sequence is TGCGCCAGCAGCTTGTCTACCGCCCAGGAAGCTTTCTTT.

The chain uses TRBV7-8 and TRBJ2-1; the match to TRBD1 covers 11 bases. The length of the CDR3 is 16 residues. Per germline, CDR1 SGHVS and CDR2 FQNEAQ. The J segment lost 9 bases and the V segment lost 3 bases, leaving 10 bases of the junction unmatched. CDR3 sequence reads: CASSFYTGTGGTEQFF. In nucleotides, the CDR3 is TGTGCCAGCAGCTTCTATACCGGGACAGGGGGGACTGAGCAGTTCTTC.

This clonotype was seen more than once but under ten times. This chain uses TRBV28 with TRBJ2-1; D gene ambiguous. Between the trimmed V and J ends, which lost 5 bases and 15 bases, there was a span of 14 bases. This CDR3 contains 11 residues. Germline CDR1 MDHEN, CDR2 SYDVKM. The DNA for the CDR3 is TGTGCCAGCAGTCTTCAGATGAACCGGTTCTTC. It translates to CASSLQMNRFF.

This clonotype was seen a few times. The V call is TRBV18, the J call TRBJ1-3; no clear D gene. CDR3 length equals 16 residues. Trimming removed 1 base at V and 0 bases at J, with 10 bases between. Germline CDR1 and CDR2: KGHSH and LQKENI. The chain's CDR3 is CASSPRDTPSGNTIYF. Here the CDR3 DNA reads TGTGCCAGCTCACCACGAGACACCCCCTCTGGAAACACCATATATTTT.

The table lists this clonotype with a few counts. The chain uses TRBV5-1 and TRBJ1-1, with D possibly TRBD1 on 6 matching bases. This CDR3 has 14 residues. The V gene's germline CDR1 is SGHRS and CDR2 YFSETQ. V was cut by 5 bases and J by 0 bases, with 11 bases left in between. The CDR3 is CASSSDSLNTEAFF. In nucleotides, the CDR3 is TGCGCCAGCAGTTCGGACAGTTTGAACACTGAAGCTTTCTTT. The full variable domain, with the rest looked up from reference TRBV5-1 and TRBJ1-1, is KAGVTQTPRYLIKTRGQQVTLSCSPISGHRSVSWYQQTPGQGLQFLFEYFSETQRNKGNFPGRFSGRQFSNSRSEMNVSTLELGDSALYLCASSSDSLNTEAFFGQGTRLTVV.

A word on this clonotype: Relative to the germline gene, one junction end is altered; a read error may explain this. The chain is built from TRBV12-3 or TRBV12-4 and TRBJ2-1; D possibly uses TRBD1 or TRBD2 (6 bases each). There are 13 residues in the CDR3. CDR3 in DNA: TGTGCCAGCAGTCCAGAAATTTACAGGGAGGAAGTCTTC. The encoded protein is CASSPEIYREEVF.

The chain combines TRBV6-1 with TRBJ1-6; D perhaps matches TRBD1 (5 bases). The CDR3 sequence is 14 residues long. V lost 2 bases and J 8 bases, leaving 10 bases between the germline ends. Germline CDR1 and CDR2: MNHNS and SASEGT. CDR3 nucleotide sequence: TGTGCCAGCAGTGAATTAGGGGAAGATTCACCCCTCCACTTT. Translated: CASSELGEDSPLHF.

The V and J genes are TRBV12-3 or TRBV12-4 and TRBJ1-2, with 9 bases aligning to TRBD1. The CDR3 length is 16 residues. With V trimmed by 6 bases and J by 4 bases, 12 bases remained unmatched. In DNA, the CDR3 is TGTGCCAGCAGCATCCGAACAGGGGGCACCGCCTATGGCTACACCTTC. Translated: CASSIRTGGTAYGYTF.

V gene TRBV12-5 combines with J gene TRBJ2-5, with TRBD1 matching 8 bases. Looked up from germline, CDR1 is LGHNT and CDR2 is FRNRAP. The CDR3 spans 16 residues. V shed 6 bases and J 1 base; nucleotides not matched to a gene: 10. CDR3 bases: TGTGCTAGTGGCTGGGGGCAGGGGGCACTCCAAGAGACCCAGTACTTC. This sequence encodes CASGWGQGALQETQYF.

This clonotype was seen more than once but under ten times. The chain recombines TRBV20-1 with TRBJ2-7; TRBD1 matches at 9 bases. The length of the CDR3 is 15 residues. V lost 4 bases and J lost 2; bases outside the gene matches: 9. In germline, CDR1 is DFQATT, CDR2 SNEGSKA (reference sequence). The DNA for the CDR3 is TGCAGTGCTACACCCCCACAGGGGGCTGCCTACGAGCAGTACTTC. Its translation: CSATPPQGAAYEQYF.

The chain employs TRBV12-3 or TRBV12-4 and TRBJ2-5, with 7 bases fitting TRBD2. The CDR3 contains 10 residues. V gave up 11 bases and J gave up 4 bases; unmatched junction bases: 1. The CDR3 loop reads CARGGETQYF. CDR3 sequence (DNA): TGTGCCCGCGGGGGAGAGACCCAGTACTTC.

The V gene is TRBV5-5, the J gene TRBJ2-5; D not certain. Trimming pared 0 bases from V and 0 bases from J, leaving 6 bases between. The CDR3 has 14 amino acids. The germline CDR1 and CDR2 sequences are SGHKS and YYEKEE (reference sequence). CDR3 loop: CASSLEVNQETQYF. In nucleotides, the CDR3 is TGTGCCAGCAGCTTGGAGGTGAACCAAGAGACCCAGTACTTC.

There are many counts of this clonotype. The chain combines TRBV7-8 with TRBJ2-5; unclear D gene. CDR3 length: 15 amino acids. Germline loops: CDR1 SGHVS, CDR2 FQNEAQ. The V and J ends lost 6 bases and 7 bases respectively, with 21 bases between them. CDR3 protein: CASSTRNSYFGTQYF. Here the CDR3 DNA reads TGTGCCAGCAGTACCCGAAACAGCTACTTCGGGACCCAGTACTTC.

This clonotype was observed a handful of times. This chain uses TRBV20-1 with TRBJ2-3, with TRBD1 matching over 10 bases. Germline V lookup: CDR1 DFQATT, CDR2 SNEGSKA (reference sequence). The CDR3 has 14 amino acids. V gave up 3 bases and J gave up 3 bases; unmatched junction bases: 3. The CDR3 bases are TGCAGTGCTAGGTGGACAGGGGGGACAGATACGCAGTATTTT. It is translated as CSARWTGGTDTQYF.

This clonotype was detected ten times or more. The chain has TRBV11-1 and TRBJ2-7, with 10 positions matching TRBD1. Unmatched junction bases numbered 6, after V lost 7 bases and J lost 0 bases. The CDR3 consists of 15 residues. Germline V gives CDR1 SGHAT, CDR2 FQDESV (reference sequence). Written as DNA, the CDR3 is TGTGCCAGCACCGGGACAGGGGATAGCTCCTACGAGCAGTACTTC. As protein: CASTGTGDSSYEQYF.

This clonotype was counted between two and nine times. The chain links TRBV7-9 to TRBJ2-3; D may correspond to TRBD1 or TRBD2 (5 bases each). Germline values: CDR1 SEHNR, CDR2 FQNEAQ (reference sequence). Trimming left V 5 bases short and J 1 base short, with 19 bases between. The CDR3 spans 17 residues. The CDR3 reads CASSPLQSGPRTDTQYF. CDR3 bases: TGTGCCAGCAGCCCCCTCCAGTCGGGGCCCCGCACAGATACGCAGTATTTT.

The table lists this clonotype with a few counts. The V gene is TRBV20-1, the J gene TRBJ2-3; TRBD1 agrees at 8 bases. Trimming removed 0 bases from V and 6 bases from J; junction bases left unmatched: 23. The CDR3 loop spans 20 amino acids. Per the germline V gene, CDR1 is DFQATT and CDR2 is SNEGSKA (reference sequence). CDR3: CSARDVRGQESLRVFDTQYF. CDR3 nucleotide sequence: TGCAGTGCTAGAGACGTACGGGGACAGGAAAGTCTTCGCGTTTTCGATACGCAGTATTTT.

V and J are TRBV28 and TRBJ2-3; no clear D. The germline V gene encodes CDR1 MDHEN and CDR2 SYDVKM. V was shortened by 3 bases and J by 1 base, with 8 bases between the two germline ends. CDR3 length: 14 residues. The CDR3 DNA reads as TGTGCCAGCAGTTTCCGCGGTGGCACAGATACGCAGTATTTT. Translated: CASSFRGGTDTQYF.

The table lists this clonotype with a few counts. The chain joins TRBV11-2 to TRBJ2-7; weak D call: TRBD1 (5 bases). V lost 1 base and J 5 bases, leaving 12 bases between the germline ends. The CDR3 spans 14 residues. CDR1 SGHAT and CDR2 FQNNGV come from the germline V gene. This CDR3 reads CASSLGPQGDEQYF. DNA of the CDR3: TGTGCCAGCAGCTTAGGGCCTCAGGGTGACGAGCAGTACTTC.

This clonotype showed up just a few times. The V and J genes are TRBV5-1 and TRBJ2-2, with TRBD2 matching over 8 bases. V shed 1 base, J shed 0 bases, and the junction held 2 bases outside the gene matches. The CDR3 sequence is 16 residues long. Germline V gene data show CDR1 as SGHRS and CDR2 as YFSETQ. In DNA form, the CDR3 reads TGCGCCAGCAGCTTGACTAGCGGTCCGAACACCGGGGAGCTGTTTTTT. As protein: CASSLTSGPNTGELFF. The full variable domain, with the rest looked up from reference TRBV5-1 and TRBJ2-2, is KAGVTQTPRYLIKTRGQQVTLSCSPISGHRSVSWYQQTPGQGLQFLFEYFSETQRNKGNFPGRFSGRQFSNSRSEMNVSTLELGDSALYLCASSLTSGPNTGELFFGEGSRLTVL.

In its sample, this clonotype was seen many times. The rearrangement links TRBV2 to TRBJ2-3; 11 bases match TRBD2. V trimming: 7 bases; J trimming: 1 base; junction bases outside the gene matches: 16. Germline CDR1 reads SNHLY; CDR2 reads FYNNEI. This CDR3 region has 19 residues. This CDR3 reads CASMVRDLTSGSRTDTQYF. In DNA, the CDR3 is TGTGCCAGCATGGTTCGGGACCTTACTAGCGGGAGTCGCACAGATACGCAGTATTTT.

The chain joins TRBV2 to TRBJ1-5; 8 bases fit TRBD1. CDR1 is SNHLY and CDR2 is FYNNEI in the germline V gene. V was clipped by 7 bases and J by 4 bases; unmatched bases: 6. There are 14 residues in the CDR3. As DNA, the CDR3 is TGTGCCAGCACGGACAGGGTTGGAAATCAGCCCCAGCATTTT. It specifies CASTDRVGNQPQHF.

This clonotype was counted many times. The chain links TRBV3-1 to TRBJ1-6; no reliable D call. Germline V CDR1 and CDR2: LGHDT, YNNKEL (reference sequence). The CDR3 has 13 amino acids. V was cut by 0 bases and J by 9 bases, with 6 bases left in between. The chain's CDR3 is CASSQDLFSPLHF. Written as DNA, the CDR3 is TGTGCCAGCAGCCAAGACTTGTTTTCACCCCTCCACTTT.

The chain couples TRBV7-6 to TRBJ2-5, with D unresolved. The germline CDR1 and CDR2 sequences are SGHVS and FNYEAQ. V lost 2 bases and J 5 bases, leaving 15 bases between the germline ends. The CDR3 runs 15 residues. This CDR3 reads CASSLNVGTEETQYF. In nucleotides, the CDR3 is TGTGCCAGCAGCTTAAATGTGGGTACGGAGGAGACCCAGTACTTC.

Many counts were recorded for this clonotype. The genes are TRBV29-1 and TRBJ1-2, with TRBD1 matching 8 bases. This CDR3 region has 13 residues. Germline V gene sequence: CDR1 SQVTM, CDR2 ANQGSEA. The trim removed 4 bases at V and 7 bases at J, leaving 8 bases unmatched. The CDR3 region is CSVVAGGASGYTF. As DNA, the CDR3 is TGCAGCGTTGTGGCAGGGGGCGCATCTGGCTACACCTTC. The full variable domain, rest sourced from reference TRBV29-1 and TRBJ1-2, is SAVISQKPSRDICQRGTSLTIQCQVDSQVTMMFWYRQQPGQSLTLIATANQGSEATYESGFVIDKFPISRPNLTFSTLTVSNMSPEDSSIYLCSVVAGGASGYTFGSGTRLTVV.